The rows below give T cell receptor beta chains drawn from one sample of a study of T cell changes during pregnancy in multiple sclerosis. Using immunoSEQ multiplex PCR, the repertoire was profiled, and TCRdb retains in-frame clones only, with some absent. The table includes under 85,000 clones, 90% detected once. Source: peripheral blood, taken in the third trimester of pregnancy. The origin of the receptors is a female donor with multiple sclerosis, enrolled in a pregnancy study. Both conserved end residues are trimmed from each CDR3.

v_call cdr3_aa
TRBV5-1 ASSMAGGPWDTQY
TRBV6-5 ASSFQGQGNEKLF
TRBV25-1 ASSPNYEQY
TRBV6-5 ASSNGGAESQY
TRBV25-1 ASSGQLNTGELF
TRBV30 AWSVPLAGAREQY
TRBV10-3 AISPGRDYNEQF
TRBV19 ASSISMWTSLLDEQF
TRBV6-5 ATHPGPGDHQPQH
TRBV7-6 ASSPRGSLGDGNTIY
TRBV6-1 ASSEGQGTNYGYT
TRBV10-3 AIRTSGDIYNEQF
TRBV2 ASAVVTEAF
TRBV7-6 ASTNRPDRAQSPLH
TRBV4-2 ASSQVGASYNEQF
TRBV30 AWADRGWNEKLF
TRBV5-5 ASSLAGPASGRSQGEQF
TRBV5-4 ASSPERRQGYEQY
TRBV19 ASSRGGPTGETQY
TRBV11-2 ASSLEAGTSGTDTQY
TRBV12-5 ASGSRLAGVQETQY
TRBV6-1 AARSTSGGYNEQF
TRBV6-6 ASSSSGTSYEQY
TRBV11-2 ASSLSGGSYEQY
TRBV6-6 ASRTIRQGGYEQY
TRBV30 AWSPGGTEAF
TRBV29-1 SVEGRGARTEAF
TRBV7-3 ASSPGQGVAEAF
TRBV5-1 ASSLAMAGFSYNEQF
TRBV11-2 ASSSGAGTEAF
TRBV27 ASSWDRAGEQY
TRBV6-5 ASSYSTTSHGELF
TRBV30 AWSVLEGGYT
TRBV5-6 ASSTGLVQY
TRBV7-9 ASSLHSGSGNTIY
TRBV7-9 ASGDSSGANVLT
TRBV30 AWAGRNTEAF
TRBV19 ASTEWMPGQGTQPQH
TRBV27 ASKNRVDTEAF
TRBV19 ASTTSGEQF
TRBV18 ASSPGTDSEKLF
TRBV7-9 ASSPPRANVLT
TRBV29-1 SVGDSTNEQF
TRBV4-2 ASVQGLNDHNEQF
TRBV7-2 ASSRETGRHQPQH
TRBV7-2 ASSFYELEAF
TRBV5-1 ASTFKIAGPTDTQY
TRBV10-1 ASSETGGPFNEQF
TRBV11-2 ASSLDRPSGRYEQY
TRBV9 ASSVEFHTDTQY
TRBV5-6 ASSTGNYGYT
TRBV5-1 ASSPGTGLNQPQH
TRBV7-3 ASSSSGGSTGELF
TRBV7-2 ASSSQGREQY
TRBV5-8 ASSLAVTGELF
TRBV6-4 ASSDSGGGGSKQF
TRBV7-9 ASSGVAGVWDTQY
TRBV19 ASRIAGPDTIY
TRBV4-1 ASSQEDYRTYEQY